This T cell receptor beta chain is drawn from a study of blood T cell repertoires in COVID-19. Study overall: Both acute and convalescent COVID-19 samples were obtained from the United States, Italy and Spain. Sample material is recorded as cDNA or gDNA derived from T cells, B-cell-depleted T cells, or PBMCs.

In Seattle, patients joined the study during active infection and were tracked longitudinally. This CDR3 spans 17 amino acids. CDR1 and CDR2 (germline): SGDLS, YYNGEE. Trimming removed 4 bases from V and 3 bases from J; junction bases left unmatched: 9. Some clones are missing from TCRdb's copy, which holds only in-frame ones; the method was immunoSEQ multiplex PCR. The sample holds roughly 140,000 clones, approximately 85% seen once. The sequencing input was peripheral blood. This sequence originates from a woman aged 55-75 years with COVID-19, enrolled during active disease. The chain joins TRBV9 to TRBJ2-1; 11 nucleotides align to TRBD2. Written as DNA, the CDR3 is TGTGCCAGCAGCCCCCTCGGGGGGACTAGCGGCTACAATGAGCAGTTCTTC. Its translation: CASSPLGGTSGYNEQFF. The full variable domain, completed using reference TRBV9 and TRBJ2-1, is DSGVTQTPKHLITATGQRVTLRCSPRSGDLSVYWYQQSLDQGLQFLIQYYNGEERAKGNILERFSAQQFPDLHSELNLSSLELGDSALYFCASSPLGGTSGYNEQFFGPGTRLTVL.